Presented here are 7 T cell receptor beta chains from one specimen sequenced in a study of blood T cells in healthy people across ages. Alongside a J-beta primer mix, a sample-barcoded 5' primer served in a second PCR lasting roughly 7 to 11 cycles. TCRdb used MiXCR to reprocess the 5' RACE reads, holding one entry per CDR3 protein. The table has 800,000 to 950,000 distinct CDR3 sequences, under 40% seen once. Sequencing was carried out using blood. These receptors all come from a man aged 18 to 35 in good health.

The J gene is TRBJ2-7, the V gene TRBV7-8; 9 bases fit TRBD1. With 2 bases clipped from V and 2 bases from J, the junction kept 4 bases outside the gene matches. The CDR3 totals 15 residues. Germline CDR1 SGHVS, CDR2 FQNEAQ. CDR3 sequence: CASSLLRQGAYEQYF. In nucleotides, the CDR3 is TGTGCCAGCAGCTTATTGAGACAGGGGGCCTACGAGCAGTACTTC.

The chain employs TRBV9 and TRBJ2-7; perhaps TRBD1 as D (5 bases). V lost 3 bases and J lost 3, with 10 bases in between. The CDR3 is 13 amino acids. In germline, CDR1 is SGDLS, CDR2 YYNGEE. The CDR3, as DNA: TGTGCCAGCAGCGGCCTCAGGGACTACGAGCAGTACTTC. The encoded protein is CASSGLRDYEQYF.

V and J are TRBV28 and TRBJ2-5; D gene unclear. This CDR3 comprises 13 residues. Germline-derived CDR1 and CDR2 are MDHEN and SYDVKM. The V end lost 6 bases, the J end lost 5 bases, and 13 bases lay between the germline ends. The CDR3 DNA is TGTGCCAGCAGAACCCTCCCGGTGGAGACCCAGTACTTC. This encodes CASRTLPVETQYF.

This rearrangement joins TRBV5-1 to TRBJ1-1, with a tentative D call TRBD1 (6 bases). The ends were cut back, 0 bases at V and 5 bases at J, with 17 bases in the middle. CDR3 length: 16 residues. Germline V gives CDR1 SGHRS, CDR2 YFSETQ. The CDR3 DNA is TGCGCCAGCAGCTTGGCACAGGGAGGAACGAGGACTGAAGCTTTCTTT. It yields the protein CASSLAQGGTRTEAFF.

Here the CDR3 reads CASTLDSAYNEQYF. The CDR3 nucleotides are TGTGCCAGCACCTTGGACAGCGCCTACAATGAGCAGTACTTC. The V and J genes are TRBV7-9 and TRBJ2-7, with D perhaps matching TRBD1 (6 bases). The CDR3 consists of 14 residues. Germline loops: CDR1 SEHNR, CDR2 FQNEAQ (reference sequence). The germline V and J ends were trimmed by 7 bases and 7 bases, with 20 bases remaining between them.

At least ten counts were recorded for this clonotype. The V call is TRBV6-4, the J call TRBJ2-3; 9 bases match TRBD1. The germline CDR1 and CDR2 sequences are MRHNA and SNTAGT. Losses at the gene ends were 8 bases for V and 3 bases for J; bases not matched to a gene: 3. The CDR3 runs 13 residues. CDR3 coding DNA: TGTGCCAGCTCGGGGACAGGGACAGATACGCAGTATTTT. Translation: CASSGTGTDTQYF.

The J gene is TRBJ1-3, the V gene TRBV7-8; D is undetermined. CDR3 length: 14 residues. V shed 3 bases and J shed 0 bases, with 6 bases lying between them. Looked up from germline, CDR1 is SGHVS and CDR2 is FQNEAQ. In DNA, the CDR3 is TGTGCCAGCAGCTTTCTCGGCTCTGGAAACACCATATATTTT. Amino acid sequence: CASSFLGSGNTIYF.